Included here is one TCR beta chain sequence, with context. Trimming cost V 0 bases and J 0 bases, with 6 bases left between them. Germline V gene data show CDR1 as SGHRS and CDR2 as YFSETQ. This CDR3 is 14 amino acids long. Produced via immunoSEQ multiplex PCR; TCRdb's table is partial and in-frame only. The sample comprises 71,000 or so clones, roughly 86% of which are singletons, and about 19% rests with the top ten. The sample comes from a study of control samples from healthy donors and cancer patients. The clonotype originates from a man aged 55 to 69 with lung cancer. Specimen: PBMCs. This rearrangement joins TRBV5-1 to TRBJ1-1; TRBD1 is a possible D gene (5 bases). The CDR3: CASSLGGLNTEAFF. The CDR3 DNA is TGCGCCAGCAGCTTGGGGGGGTTGAACACTGAAGCTTTCTTT.